What follows are 20 T cell receptor beta chains derived from one specimen sequenced in a study of precursors of human CD4 cytotoxic T cells. TCRdb used MiXCR to reprocess the reads, holding one entry per CDR3 protein. The data contain 490 or so distinct CDR3 sequences, about 18% of them singletons. Bulk UMI-based sequencing covered sorted CD4+ central memory, effector memory, IL-7R-high and IL-7R-negative TEMRA subsets. Sequencing was done on a sample of memory CD4+ T cells from blood (PBMCs). Every receptor here comes from a human donor in good health.

This clonotype was detected only a few times. The rearrangement uses TRBV18 and TRBJ2-7, with 9 bases lining up with TRBD2. This CDR3 spans 15 amino acids. The germline CDR1 and CDR2 sequences are KGHSH and LQKENI. The ends lost 6 bases at V and 7 bases at J; junction bases unmatched: 13. The CDR3 loop reads CASSPQLAGVDEQYF. The DNA for the CDR3 is TGTGCCAGCTCCCCCCAGTTAGCGGGAGTGGATGAGCAGTACTTC.

In its sample, this clonotype is large. The chain employs TRBV5-1 and TRBJ2-1, with 7 bases fitting TRBD2. The CDR3 loop spans 16 amino acids. The V and J ends lost 0 bases and 6 bases, in that order; junction bases with no gene match: 9. Germline CDR1 is SGHRS and CDR2 is YFSETQ. This CDR3 is CASSLEGGASGNEQFF. CDR3 DNA sequence: TGCGCCAGCAGCTTGGAAGGTGGAGCTAGCGGCAATGAGCAGTTCTTC.

Judged by abundance, this clonotype is large. The V and J genes are TRBV14 and TRBJ1-6; D possibly corresponds to TRBD1 (6 bases). V lost 4 bases, J lost 6 bases, and 13 bases lay in between. CDR1 is SGHDN and CDR2 is FVKESK in the germline V gene. CDR3 length: 15 amino acids. CDR3 DNA: TGTGCCAGCAGCCGCCGGGGGCCATTTAATTCACCCCTCCACTTT. Its translation is CASSRRGPFNSPLHF.

Sample share makes this clonotype large. The chain is built from TRBV7-8 and TRBJ2-1; D uncertain. The germline V gene has CDR1 SGHVS and CDR2 FQNEAQ. This CDR3 is built from 13 residues. Trimming stripped 1 base from V and 5 bases from J, with 6 bases between. In DNA form, the CDR3 reads TGTGCCAGCAGCTTAGACGACAACAATGAGCAGTTCTTC. Translating it yields CASSLDDNNEQFF. The entire variable domain, with the rest obtained from reference TRBV7-8 and TRBJ2-1, is as follows: GAGVSQSPRYKVAKRGQDVALRCDPISGHVSLFWYQQALGQGPEFLTYFQNEAQLDKSGLPSDRFFAERPEGSVSTLKIQRTQQEDSAVYLCASSLDDNNEQFFGPGTRLTVL.

In regard to this clonotype: It may be a read error: a sequence one base away is much more abundant. This chain links TRBV2 with TRBJ2-1; 8 positions agree with TRBD1. The trim removed 4 bases at V and 7 bases at J, leaving 15 bases unmatched. CDR3 size: 17 residues. Per the germline V gene, CDR1 is SNHLY and CDR2 is FYNNEI. CDR3 loop: CASSVSRPTGERNEQFF. The CDR3 region has the DNA TGTGCCAGCAGTGTATCCCGGCCGACAGGGGAGCGTAATGAGCAGTTCTTC.

Within the sample, this clonotype is large. The CDR3 nucleotides read TGTGCCAGCAGCCAAGATCTGGAGGGGGCAGATACGCAGTATTTT. Its translation is CASSQDLEGADTQYF. The rearrangement uses TRBV4-2 and TRBJ2-3; tentatively, D is TRBD1 or TRBD2 (6 bases each). V was shortened by 0 bases and J by 4 bases, with 11 bases between the two germline ends. Germline V CDR1 and CDR2: LGHNA, YNFKEQ. The CDR3 covers 15 residues.

This clonotype was counted between two and nine times. In DNA form, the CDR3 reads TGTGCCAGCAGTTTATCAGGGAACTATGGCTACACCTTC. This codes for CASSLSGNYGYTF. The chain has TRBV12-3 or TRBV12-4 and TRBJ1-2; a weak D match, TRBD1 (5 bases). The CDR3 has 13 amino acids. Between the trimmed V and J ends, which lost 2 bases and 2 bases, there was a span of 6 bases.

This clonotype rates as large. CDR3 in amino acids: CATKRTGAIYEQYF. In DNA, the CDR3 is TGTGCCACCAAGAGGACAGGGGCGATCTACGAGCAGTACTTC. The rearrangement uses TRBV12-3 or TRBV12-4 and TRBJ2-7, with 9 positions matching TRBD1. The CDR3 is 14 amino acids. The junction had 10 bases not matched to a gene; V was cut back by 10 bases and J by 3 bases.

By proportion, this clonotype is large. The chain carries TRBV14 and TRBJ1-3; no firm D call. The germline V and J ends were trimmed by 4 bases and 7 bases, with 20 bases remaining between them. The V gene's germline CDR1 is SGHDN and CDR2 FVKESK. The CDR3 is 16 residues long. CDR3 DNA sequence: TGTGCCAGCAGCCCGTCCCCCCAAGGGCTTGGGAACACCATATATTTT. Translated, it gives CASSPSPQGLGNTIYF.

This clonotype is deemed large (0.1 to 1%). The rearrangement links TRBV3-1 to TRBJ1-2; D might be TRBD1 (6 bases). This CDR3 has 16 residues. Trimming took off 0 bases at V and 1 base at J, with 12 bases between the two ends. Germline-derived CDR1 and CDR2 are LGHDT and YNNKEL (reference sequence). CDR3 nucleotide sequence: TGTGCCAGCAGCCAAGATTACTCAGGGGTTAACTATGGCTACACCTTC. Translated: CASSQDYSGVNYGYTF. The full variable domain, with the rest looked up from reference TRBV3-1 and TRBJ1-2, is DTAVSQTPKYLVTQMGNDKSIKCEQNLGHDTMYWYKQDSKKFLKIMFSYNNKELIINETVPNRFSPKSPDKAHLNLHINSLELGDSAVYFCASSQDYSGVNYGYTFGSGTRLTVV.

By proportion, this clonotype is large. The V gene is TRBV5-4, the J gene TRBJ2-1; D gene uncertain. V lost 5 bases, J lost 8 bases, and 14 bases lay in between. CDR1 is SGHNT and CDR2 is YYREEE in the germline V gene (reference sequence). This CDR3 comprises 13 residues. CDR3 DNA sequence: TGTGCCAGCAGTCCAGTAGGGTCCGATGAGCAGTTCTTC. Translated, it gives CASSPVGSDEQFF.

The chain has TRBV19 and TRBJ1-5; 9 nucleotides align to TRBD1. Trimming cost V 11 bases and J 4 bases; bases outside gene matches: 6. Germline CDR1 reads LNHDA; CDR2 reads SQIVND (reference sequence). The CDR3 covers 13 residues. The DNA of the CDR3 is TGTGCCGGTGCGGACAGGGGAAATCAGCCCCAGCATTTT. It translates to CAGADRGNQPQHF.

By sample fraction, this clonotype is large. This chain links TRBV12-3 or TRBV12-4 with TRBJ2-1; D unresolved. CDR3 length equals 11 residues. V shed 2 bases and J shed 7 bases, with 3 bases lying between them. The CDR3 sequence is CASSLPNEQFF. In DNA, the CDR3 is TGTGCCAGCAGTTTACCGAATGAGCAGTTCTTC.

In this sample, this clonotype is large. The V and J genes are TRBV24-1 and TRBJ2-1; 12 bases line up with TRBD2. Unmatched junction bases numbered 11, after V lost 1 base and J lost 5 bases. This CDR3 spans 19 amino acids. From germline, CDR1 is KGHDR and CDR2 SFDVKD. CDR3 residues: CATSDLPITSGRSHNEQFF. The CDR3 DNA reads as TGTGCCACCAGTGATTTACCGATAACTAGCGGGAGGTCCCACAATGAGCAGTTCTTC.

This clonotype is large (0.1 to 1%). The chain is built from TRBV3-1 and TRBJ1-1; D is uncertain. V lost 8 bases and J 7 bases, leaving 14 bases between the germline ends. The CDR3 spans 12 residues. Germline values: CDR1 LGHDT, CDR2 YNNKEL (reference sequence). The CDR3 coding sequence is TGTGCCAGCCAAGCCAACGACCTTGAAGCTTTCTTT. Translation gives CASQANDLEAFF.

Points on this clonotype: This clone may be a read error of a much larger clone one base away. In DNA, the CDR3 is TGCGCCAGCAGTAAGCTGGTAGCGGGGGATTACGAGCAGTACTTC. Translation: CASSKLVAGDYEQYF. This chain links TRBV10-2 with TRBJ2-7; 9 bases are shared with TRBD2. CDR1 WSHSY and CDR2 SAAADI come from the germline V gene. The CDR3 covers 15 residues. Trimming removed 5 bases from V and 4 bases from J; junction bases left unmatched: 9.

By share, this clonotype ranks as hyperexpanded. The rearrangement uses TRBV18 and TRBJ2-7; 10 positions match TRBD2. V trimming: 5 bases; J trimming: 5 bases; junction bases outside the gene matches: 9. The CDR3 length is 15 residues. The germline V gene has CDR1 KGHSH and CDR2 LQKENI. The DNA of the CDR3 is TGTGCCAGCTCAACCTCTAGCGGGAGCACAAACGAGCAGTACTTC. Translated: CASSTSSGSTNEQYF.

Sample share makes this clonotype large (0.1 to 1%). This chain joins TRBV7-2 and TRBJ2-1; D is unclear. V was trimmed by 5 bases and J by 3 bases, leaving 17 bases between them. This CDR3 spans 16 amino acids. CDR1 is SGHTA, CDR2 FQGNSA, per germline. As DNA, the CDR3 is TGTGCCAGCAGCCGGACCCAAGGAGCTATCTACAATGAGCAGTTCTTC. Translation gives CASSRTQGAIYNEQFF.

Notes on this clonotype: With a much larger clone just one base away, this may be a read error. Because it lacks the conserved phenylalanine or tryptophan at the end, this CDR3 is likely a read error. The rearrangement uses TRBV24-1 and TRBJ2-3; TRBD1 matches at 11 bases. Germline trimming cut 0 bases from V and 0 bases from J; bases unmatched to any gene: 1. From germline, CDR1 is KGHDR and CDR2 SFDVKD. The CDR3 consists of 17 residues. The CDR3 nucleotides are TGTGCCACCAGTGATTTGGGACAGGGGGCTAGCACAGATACGCAGTATGTT. Amino acid sequence: CATSDLGQGASTDTQYV.

Worth noting for this clonotype: Compared with germline, one end of the junction differs, possibly owing to a read error. V gene TRBV11-2 combines with J gene TRBJ2-2; a possible D gene is TRBD2 (5 bases). This CDR3 is 14 amino acids long. In germline, CDR1 is SGHAT, CDR2 FQNNGV. This chain's CDR3 is CASSLIRNTGELFF. The DNA for the CDR3 is TGTGCCAGCAGCTTAATCCGAAACACCGGGGAGTTGTTTTTT.